A selection of T cell receptor beta chains follows, all from one sample in a study of blood T cell repertoires in COVID-19. Generated by immunoSEQ multiplex PCR, the TCRdb table keeps only in-frame clones and is missing some. The table records about 150,000 clones, about 89% of them present only once. The sequenced sample was peripheral blood. These TCRs come from a man in his sixties with active or convalescent COVID-19. Both conserved end residues are part of each CDR3. D genes are given only for firm matches. Clone size is not always given. Where it is, it says once, few, many or a class for expanded clones.

v_call: TRBV15; j_call: TRBJ1-2; d_call: TRBD1; clone_size: NA; cdr3_aa: CATSRDWTGGNYGYTF; cdr3_nt: TGTGCCACCAGCAGAGATTGGACAGGGGGGAACTATGGCTACACCTTC
v_call: TRBV2; j_call: TRBJ2-3; d_call: NA; clone_size: NA; cdr3_aa: CASSLQGPDTQYF; cdr3_nt: TGTGCCAGCAGTCTGCAGGGGCCAGATACGCAGTATTTT
v_call: TRBV19; j_call: TRBJ2-7; d_call: TRBD1; clone_size: NA; cdr3_aa: CASSTGLTGLYGQYF; cdr3_nt: TGTGCCAGTAGTACCGGGTTGACAGGGCTTTACGGGCAGTACTTC
v_call: TRBV6-4; j_call: TRBJ1-2; d_call: TRBD1; clone_size: NA; cdr3_aa: CASSPGTGPNYGYTF; cdr3_nt: TGTGCCAGCAGTCCCGGGACAGGACCTAACTATGGCTACACCTTC
v_call: TRBV10-3; j_call: TRBJ1-1; d_call: TRBD1; clone_size: NA; cdr3_aa: CAIRGTANTEAFF; cdr3_nt: TGTGCCATCAGGGGGACAGCGAACACTGAAGCTTTCTTT
v_call: TRBV7-9; j_call: TRBJ2-1; d_call: NA; clone_size: NA; cdr3_aa: CASSLSSDNEQFF; cdr3_nt: TGTGCCAGCAGCTTATCTAGCGACAATGAGCAGTTCTTC
v_call: TRBV30; j_call: TRBJ2-3; d_call: NA; clone_size: NA; cdr3_aa: CAWSAYPAGTDTQYF; cdr3_nt: TGTGCCTGGAGTGCGTACCCGGCGGGCACAGATACGCAGTATTTT
v_call: TRBV12-3/TRBV12-4; j_call: TRBJ1-4; d_call: NA; clone_size: NA; cdr3_aa: CASGTRGNEKLFF; cdr3_nt: TGTGCCAGCGGAACGCGGGGAAATGAAAAACTGTTTTTT
v_call: TRBV7-2; j_call: TRBJ1-2; d_call: NA; clone_size: NA; cdr3_aa: CASTSADKSGGYTF; cdr3_nt: TGTGCCAGCACCTCCGCAGATAAGTCGGGGGGCTACACCTTC
v_call: TRBV5-4; j_call: TRBJ2-3; d_call: NA; clone_size: NA; cdr3_aa: CASAFASADTQYF; cdr3_nt: TGTGCCAGCGCCTTCGCCAGTGCAGATACGCAGTATTTT
v_call: TRBV6-5; j_call: TRBJ1-4; d_call: NA; clone_size: NA; cdr3_aa: CASRPPGIRAEKLFF; cdr3_nt: TGTGCCAGCAGACCCCCCGGGATCCGGGCTGAAAAACTGTTTTTT
v_call: TRBV28; j_call: TRBJ1-6; d_call: NA; clone_size: NA; cdr3_aa: CASNKRGFYSPLHF; cdr3_nt: TGTGCCAGCAATAAACGGGGGTTCTATTCACCCCTCCACTTT
v_call: TRBV7-3; j_call: TRBJ1-2; d_call: NA; clone_size: few; cdr3_aa: CASSPSGNLNYGYTF; cdr3_nt: TGTGCCAGCAGTCCCTCGGGGAATCTTAACTATGGCTACACCTTC
v_call: TRBV4-2; j_call: TRBJ1-1; d_call: NA; clone_size: NA; cdr3_aa: CASSQEGTPGVNTEAFF; cdr3_nt: TGTGCCAGCAGCCAAGAGGGGACCCCGGGGGTGAACACTGAAGCTTTCTTT
v_call: TRBV2; j_call: TRBJ1-1; d_call: NA; clone_size: NA; cdr3_aa: CAGRETGRNTEAFF; cdr3_nt: TGTGCCGGGAGAGAGACAGGACGGAACACTGAAGCTTTCTTT
v_call: TRBV5-5; j_call: TRBJ1-1; d_call: NA; clone_size: NA; cdr3_aa: CASSLALRNTEAFF; cdr3_nt: TGTGCCAGCAGCTTGGCTCTCAGGAACACTGAAGCTTTCTTT
v_call: TRBV7-9; j_call: TRBJ1-1; d_call: NA; clone_size: NA; cdr3_aa: CASSLGGGRNTEAFF; cdr3_nt: TGTGCCAGCAGCTTAGGAGGGGGAAGGAACACTGAAGCTTTCTTT
v_call: TRBV5-1; j_call: TRBJ2-7; d_call: NA; clone_size: NA; cdr3_aa: CASSLGDLTYEQYF; cdr3_nt: TGCGCCAGCAGCTTGGGAGATCTGACCTACGAGCAGTACTTC
v_call: TRBV28; j_call: TRBJ2-1; d_call: TRBD1; clone_size: NA; cdr3_aa: CASWVTGNDNEQFF; cdr3_nt: TGTGCCAGCTGGGTGACAGGGAATGACAATGAGCAGTTCTTC
v_call: TRBV18; j_call: TRBJ1-5; d_call: NA; clone_size: once; cdr3_aa: CASSPRNTDGNQPQHF; cdr3_nt: TGTGCCAGCTCACCTCGAAACACAGATGGCAATCAGCCCCAGCATTTT
v_call: TRBV5-1; j_call: TRBJ2-7; d_call: TRBD1; clone_size: NA; cdr3_aa: CASSPVGTVLYEQYF; cdr3_nt: TGCGCCAGCAGCCCAGTTGGGACAGTCCTTTACGAGCAGTACTTC
v_call: TRBV28; j_call: TRBJ1-4; d_call: NA; clone_size: NA; cdr3_aa: CASSQVGASNEKLFF; cdr3_nt: TGTGCCAGCAGCCAAGTTGGGGCCAGTAATGAAAAACTGTTTTTT
v_call: TRBV4-2; j_call: TRBJ1-4; d_call: TRBD1; clone_size: many; cdr3_aa: CASSQEGQGHEKLFF; cdr3_nt: TGTGCCAGCAGCCAAGAGGGACAGGGTCATGAAAAACTGTTTTTT
v_call: TRBV5-6; j_call: TRBJ2-1; d_call: NA; clone_size: NA; cdr3_aa: CASKFLKTGTLNEQFF; cdr3_nt: TGTGCCAGCAAGTTTTTAAAAACAGGAACCCTTAATGAGCAGTTCTTC
v_call: TRBV6-5; j_call: TRBJ1-5; d_call: NA; clone_size: NA; cdr3_aa: CASGRYSNQPQHF; cdr3_nt: TGTGCCAGCGGTAGATATAGCAATCAGCCCCAGCATTTT
v_call: TRBV19; j_call: TRBJ2-7; d_call: TRBD2; clone_size: NA; cdr3_aa: CATRAGGGSYEQYF; cdr3_nt: TGTGCCACCCGAGCGGGAGGGGGTTCCTACGAGCAGTACTTC
v_call: TRBV5-1; j_call: TRBJ1-2; d_call: TRBD1; clone_size: NA; cdr3_aa: CASSFRQGDGYTF; cdr3_nt: TGCGCCAGCAGCTTCCGACAGGGGGATGGCTACACCTTC
v_call: TRBV24-1; j_call: TRBJ2-5; d_call: TRBD1; clone_size: once; cdr3_aa: CATSNQPGQGKETQYF; cdr3_nt: TGTGCCACTTCCAACCAACCGGGACAGGGTAAAGAGACCCAGTACTTC
v_call: TRBV5-8; j_call: TRBJ2-2; d_call: TRBD1; clone_size: NA; cdr3_aa: CASSLRTGGTGELFF; cdr3_nt: TGTGCCAGCAGCTTGAGGACAGGGGGGACCGGGGAGCTGTTTTTT
v_call: TRBV27; j_call: TRBJ2-1; d_call: NA; clone_size: once; cdr3_aa: CASTQYNEQFF; cdr3_nt: TGTGCCAGCACCCAGTACAATGAGCAGTTCTTC
v_call: TRBV28; j_call: TRBJ1-5; d_call: NA; clone_size: NA; cdr3_aa: CASRQGSNQPQHF; cdr3_nt: TGTGCCAGCCGTCAGGGGAGCAATCAGCCCCAGCATTTT
v_call: TRBV14; j_call: TRBJ2-3; d_call: TRBD2; clone_size: NA; cdr3_aa: CASPGGVRQYF; cdr3_nt: TGTGCCAGCCCCGGGGGGGTTAGGCAGTATTTT
v_call: TRBV6-2/TRBV6-3; j_call: TRBJ2-7; d_call: NA; clone_size: NA; cdr3_aa: CASSYSNYEQYF; cdr3_nt: TGTGCCAGCAGTTATTCAAACTACGAGCAGTACTTC